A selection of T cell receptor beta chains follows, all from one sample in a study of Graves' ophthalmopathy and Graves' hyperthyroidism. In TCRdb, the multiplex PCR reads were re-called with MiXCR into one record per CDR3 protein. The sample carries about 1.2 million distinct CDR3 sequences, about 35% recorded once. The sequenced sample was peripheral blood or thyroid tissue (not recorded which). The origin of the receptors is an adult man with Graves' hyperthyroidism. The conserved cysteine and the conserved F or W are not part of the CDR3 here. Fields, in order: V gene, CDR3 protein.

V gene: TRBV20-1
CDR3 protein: SARDQGINTEAF

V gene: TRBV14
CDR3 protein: ASSQRPGTSVYEQY

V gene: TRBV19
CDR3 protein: ASSRLAGPYSNQPQH

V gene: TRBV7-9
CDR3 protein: ASSPRLAAKLTQY

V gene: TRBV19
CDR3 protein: ASSISLAGTGELF

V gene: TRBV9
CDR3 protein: ASSLDFGGQPQH

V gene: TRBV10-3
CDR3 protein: AISESTSGEQY

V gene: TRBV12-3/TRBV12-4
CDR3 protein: ASRPIPGQPNTEAF

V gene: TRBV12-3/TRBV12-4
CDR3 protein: ASSPRRLQPQH

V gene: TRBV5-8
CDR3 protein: ASSSNRGKGETQY

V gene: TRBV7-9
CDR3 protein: ASSPGPVVFRYT

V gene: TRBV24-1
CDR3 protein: APRGGHTGELF

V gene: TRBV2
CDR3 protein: ATPPGANVLT

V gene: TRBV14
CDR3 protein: TSSPPGLAIIYEQY

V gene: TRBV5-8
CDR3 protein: ASSFVPDTEAF

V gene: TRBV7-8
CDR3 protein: ASSPKWAEQY

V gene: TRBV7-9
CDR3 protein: ASSLGPGTGAVDEQY

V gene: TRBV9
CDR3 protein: ASSSTGFGYT

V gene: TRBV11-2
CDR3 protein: ASSSGRRWSNTEAF

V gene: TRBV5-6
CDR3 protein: ASSPRGLKQETQY

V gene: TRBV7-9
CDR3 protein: ASSPTQGARGYT

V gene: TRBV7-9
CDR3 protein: ASSLDSSPNSPLH

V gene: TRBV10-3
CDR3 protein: AITRDPDHEH

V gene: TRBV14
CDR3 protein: AGAWASYEQY

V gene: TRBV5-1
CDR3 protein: ASSRDGTAYEQY